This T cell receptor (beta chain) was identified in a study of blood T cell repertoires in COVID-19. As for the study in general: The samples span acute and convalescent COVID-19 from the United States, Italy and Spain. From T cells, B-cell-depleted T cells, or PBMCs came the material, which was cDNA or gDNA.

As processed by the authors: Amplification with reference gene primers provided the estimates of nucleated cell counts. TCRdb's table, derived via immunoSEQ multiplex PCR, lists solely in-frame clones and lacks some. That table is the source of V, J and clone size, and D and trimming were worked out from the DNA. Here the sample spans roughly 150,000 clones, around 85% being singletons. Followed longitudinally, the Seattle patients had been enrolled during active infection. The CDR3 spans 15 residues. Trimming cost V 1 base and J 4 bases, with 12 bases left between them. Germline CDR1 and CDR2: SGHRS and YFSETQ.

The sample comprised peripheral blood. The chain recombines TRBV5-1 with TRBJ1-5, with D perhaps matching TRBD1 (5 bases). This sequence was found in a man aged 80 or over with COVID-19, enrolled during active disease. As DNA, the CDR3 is TGCGCCAGCAGCTTGCTCGCAGGGCAGAATCAGCCCCAGCATTTT. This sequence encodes CASSLLAGQNQPQHF.